This T cell receptor (beta chain) was profiled in a study of preoperative IRX-2 immunotherapy in early breast cancer. Treatment noted: preoperative locoregional IRX-2 cytokine immunotherapy. Preoperative locoregional IRX-2 cytokine immunotherapy was tested in the phase Ib source study. TCRdb's table, derived via immunoSEQ multiplex PCR, lists solely in-frame clones and lacks some. Here the sample spans 40,000 or so clones, over 85% being singletons. Trimming took 4 bases from V and 1 from J, leaving 8 bases between them. CDR1 SGHRS and CDR2 YFSETQ come from the germline V gene. The CDR3 spans 13 residues.

This sequence was found in a human donor with breast cancer. The source was tumor tissue, collected after IRX-2 immunotherapy. J is TRBJ1-1 and V is TRBV5-1; no definite D call. The CDR3: CASSGGSNTEAFF. CDR3 nucleotide sequence: TGCGCCAGCAGCGGTGGGTCGAACACTGAAGCTTTCTTT.